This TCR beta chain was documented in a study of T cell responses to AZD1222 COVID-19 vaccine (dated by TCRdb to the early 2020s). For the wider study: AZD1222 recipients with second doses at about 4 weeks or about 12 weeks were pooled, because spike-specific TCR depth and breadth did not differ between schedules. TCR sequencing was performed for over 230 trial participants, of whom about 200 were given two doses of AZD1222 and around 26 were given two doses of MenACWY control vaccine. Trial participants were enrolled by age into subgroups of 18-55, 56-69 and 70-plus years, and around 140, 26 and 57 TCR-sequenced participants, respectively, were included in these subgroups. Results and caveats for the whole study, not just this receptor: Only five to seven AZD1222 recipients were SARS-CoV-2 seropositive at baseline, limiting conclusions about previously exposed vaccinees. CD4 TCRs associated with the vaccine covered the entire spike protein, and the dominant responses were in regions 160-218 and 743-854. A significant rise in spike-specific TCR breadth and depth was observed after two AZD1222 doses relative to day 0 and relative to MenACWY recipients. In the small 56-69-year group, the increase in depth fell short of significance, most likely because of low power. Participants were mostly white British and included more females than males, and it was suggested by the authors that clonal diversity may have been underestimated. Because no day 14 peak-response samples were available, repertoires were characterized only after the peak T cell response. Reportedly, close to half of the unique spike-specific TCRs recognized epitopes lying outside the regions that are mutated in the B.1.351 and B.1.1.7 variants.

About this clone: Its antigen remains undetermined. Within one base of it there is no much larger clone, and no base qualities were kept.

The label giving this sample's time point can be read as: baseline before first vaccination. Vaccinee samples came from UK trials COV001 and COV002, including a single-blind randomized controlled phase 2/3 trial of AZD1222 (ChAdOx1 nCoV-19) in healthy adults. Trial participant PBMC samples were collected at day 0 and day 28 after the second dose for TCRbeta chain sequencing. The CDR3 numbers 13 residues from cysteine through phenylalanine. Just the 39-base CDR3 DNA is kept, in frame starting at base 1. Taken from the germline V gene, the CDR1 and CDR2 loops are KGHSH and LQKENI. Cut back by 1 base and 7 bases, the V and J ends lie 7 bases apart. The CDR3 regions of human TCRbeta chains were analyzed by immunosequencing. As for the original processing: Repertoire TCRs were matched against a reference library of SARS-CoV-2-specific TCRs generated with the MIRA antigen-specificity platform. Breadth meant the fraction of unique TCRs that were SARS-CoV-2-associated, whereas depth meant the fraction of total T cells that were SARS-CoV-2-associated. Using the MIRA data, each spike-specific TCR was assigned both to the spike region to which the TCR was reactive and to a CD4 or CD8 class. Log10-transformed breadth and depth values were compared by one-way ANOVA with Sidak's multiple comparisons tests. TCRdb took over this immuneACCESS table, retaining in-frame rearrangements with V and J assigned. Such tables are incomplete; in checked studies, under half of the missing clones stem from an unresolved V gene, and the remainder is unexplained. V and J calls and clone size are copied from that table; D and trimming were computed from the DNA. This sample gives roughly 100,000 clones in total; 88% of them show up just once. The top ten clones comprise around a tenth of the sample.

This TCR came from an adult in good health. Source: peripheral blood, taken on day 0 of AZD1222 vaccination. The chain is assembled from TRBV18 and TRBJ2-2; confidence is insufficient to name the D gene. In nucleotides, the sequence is TGTGCCAGCTCACCACTAGGGAACGGGGAGCTGTTTTTT. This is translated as CASSPLGNGELFF.